The entry below gives a single T cell receptor beta chain sequence along with its context. Its antigen remains unidentified. Produced via immunoSEQ multiplex PCR; TCRdb's table is partial and in-frame only. The sample yields more than 150,000 clones, 88% seen once. Second-dose timings of about 4 or about 12 weeks were pooled. The data belong to a study of T cell responses to AZD1222 COVID-19 vaccine. Overall study findings and caveats: Clonal diversity may have been underestimated, and the donors were mostly white British, with more females than males. Dominant CD4 TCR responses targeted spike regions 160-218 and 743-854.

The germline gives CDR1 MNHEY, CDR2 SMNVEV (reference sequence). The CDR3 spans 14 residues. The J segment lost 4 bases and the V segment lost 3 bases, leaving 1 base of the junction unmatched. Here the sequenced sample was peripheral blood, taken 28 days after the second AZD1222 dose. This rearrangement joins TRBV27 to TRBJ2-5; 11 nucleotides line up with TRBD2. The TCR sequence derives from an adult who received the AZD1222 COVID-19 vaccine. Here the CDR3 reads CASSLTSGAETQYF. CDR3 DNA: TGTGCCAGCAGTTTGACTAGCGGGGCAGAGACCCAGTACTTC.